These T cell receptor beta chains were read from a single sample in a study of post-analysis software for immune sequencing data. Using its own MiXCR run on the PCR reads, TCRdb lists one record per CDR3 protein. This sample has roughly 620,000 distinct CDR3 sequences; roughly 40% occur once, and the top ten carry under 2%. The specimen sequenced was blood. The source of these receptors is a girl aged 10 to 17 with multiple sclerosis. CDR3s include the opening cysteine and the closing phenylalanine or tryptophan.

cdr3_aa v_call
CASSLAGGLEQYF TRBV12-3/TRBV12-4
CASSSRGLGSYEQYF TRBV7-9
CASSLPRDRGLAKNIQYF TRBV7-8
CASSSLGLAFF TRBV6-5
CASSFLGYNEQFF TRBV12-3/TRBV12-4
CSARDASGGGETQYF TRBV20-1
CASSPRGAAEAFF TRBV7-6
CASSWDRNSYNEQFF TRBV12-3/TRBV12-4
CASRLRGTETQYF TRBV12-3/TRBV12-4
CASSLLEYF TRBV5-1
CASSFKGSSTDTQYF TRBV5-1
CASSSGLVGETQYF TRBV5-1
CASSFTPGQAPTDTQYF TRBV5-1
CASSPTNSGQETQYF TRBV3-1
CSAARLATDTQYF TRBV20-1
CASSPQTSLGYEQYF TRBV7-8
CASSLEGLGQLGYVQFF TRBV7-9
CASSFSGAADDYTF TRBV12-3/TRBV12-4